The 27 T cell receptor beta chains listed next were all sequenced from one sample in a study of regulatory T cells in long-lasting Graves disease. Arm-PCR with iRepertoire HTBI primers amplified the CDR3 regions for these TCR beta libraries. TCRdb re-called the multiplex PCR reads through MiXCR, storing one row per CDR3 protein. There are hundreds of thousands of distinct CDR3 sequences in the sample; roughly 15% occur only once, and 22% lies in the top ten. The time point was: newly diagnosed GD, antithyroid drugs for less than 3 months. RNA from PBMCs was the source of the TCR library. The material sequenced was peripheral blood mononuclear cells (PBMCs), taken at new diagnosis, from a patient treated with antithyroid drugs. The receptors were gathered from a female donor with Graves disease.

The chain links TRBV11-2 to TRBJ2-7; either TRBD1 or TRBD2 may fit D (5 bases each). The CDR3 totals 15 residues. Germline V CDR1 and CDR2: SGHAT, FQNNGV. Deletions cut 5 bases from V and 10 bases from J, with 24 bases between. CDR3 region: CASSPIATGTTPQYF. CDR3 DNA: TGTGCCAGCAGCCCAATAGCCACCGGGACCACCCCCCAGTACTTC.

This clonotype was seen only a few times. The J gene is TRBJ1-2, the V gene TRBV29-1, with D perhaps matching TRBD1 (5 bases). V was cut by 4 bases and J by 12 bases, with 18 bases left in between. This CDR3 comprises 12 residues. Germline CDR1 SQVTM, CDR2 ANQGSEA. The CDR3: CSVAREDGGHTF. The DNA for the CDR3 is TGCAGCGTTGCCAGGGAGGATGGCGGCCACACCTTC. The full variable domain, its missing parts supplied by reference TRBV29-1 and TRBJ1-2, is SAVISQKPSRDICQRGTSLTIQCQVDSQVTMMFWYRQQPGQSLTLIATANQGSEATYESGFVIDKFPISRPNLTFSTLTVSNMSPEDSSIYLCSVAREDGGHTFGSGTRLTVV.

This chain connects TRBV12-3 or TRBV12-4 to TRBJ1-2; TRBD1 aligns across 12 bases. V shed 3 bases, J shed 9 bases, and the junction held 5 bases outside the gene matches. The length of the CDR3 is 14 residues. Here the CDR3 DNA reads TGTGCCAGCAGTTTCGGGACAGGGGGCGCTTGCTACACCTTC. This translates into CASSFGTGGACYTF.

This clonotype was observed many times. The chain uses TRBV7-2 and TRBJ1-2, with unresolved D. The ends were cut back, 1 base at V and 2 bases at J, with 14 bases in the middle. Germline V gene lookup returns CDR1 SGHTA and CDR2 FQGNSA. The CDR3 is 16 residues long. CDR3 DNA: TGTGCCAGCAGCTTAGACGCCGGCAGGTTGAACTATGGCTACACCTTC. Translation gives CASSLDAGRLNYGYTF.

This clonotype was found many times. The chain has TRBV30 and TRBJ1-1, with D possibly TRBD1 on 6 matching bases. The CDR3 sequence is 13 residues long. Trimming removed 5 bases at V and 5 bases at J, with 15 bases between. Germline V gene sequence: CDR1 GTSNPN, CDR2 SVGIG (reference sequence). The CDR3, as DNA: TGTGCCTGGTCGTGGGTAAGGGGGACTGAAGCTTTCTTT. Amino acids: CAWSWVRGTEAFF.

This clonotype has at least ten counts. The chain is built from TRBV6-1 and TRBJ2-7; 8 bases line up with TRBD1. V lost 6 bases to trimming and J lost 5 bases; unmatched junction nucleotides: 9. The CDR3 is made up of 14 amino acids. Germline CDR1 and CDR2: MNHNS and SASEGT. CDR3 coding DNA: TGTGCCAGCAGACGGACAGGGTATCAGGACGAGCAGTACTTC. It codes for CASRRTGYQDEQYF.

As concerns this clonotype: The junction differs from germline at one of its ends, possibly a read error. The chain employs TRBV7-2 and TRBJ2-3, with unresolved D. CDR1 and CDR2 from the germline V gene are SGHTA and FQGNSA. The CDR3 has 13 amino acids. The CDR3 is CASSPSSTDTRYF. CDR3 sequence (DNA): TGTGCCAGCAGCCCGAGTAGCACAGATACGCGGTATTTT.

This clonotype was counted many times. V gene TRBV20-1 combines with J gene TRBJ2-3; a possible D gene is TRBD2 (6 bases). This CDR3 has 18 amino acids. The V end was cut by 0 bases, the J end by 0 bases, with 19 bases between. The germline CDR1 and CDR2 sequences are DFQATT and SNEGSKA (reference sequence). This chain's CDR3 is CSARESLVTGDSTDTQYF. CDR3 DNA: TGCAGTGCTAGAGAATCGTTAGTAACGGGGGATAGCACAGATACGCAGTATTTT.

This clonotype was recorded once. A junction end diverges from the germline sequence, so it may reflect a read error. The J gene is TRBJ2-4, the V gene TRBV6-2 or TRBV6-3; D may match TRBD1 or TRBD2 (5 bases each). This CDR3 comprises 15 residues. CDR1 and CDR2 from the germline V gene are MNHEY and SVGEGT. The CDR3 is CAGRRDSKPRGIQYF. Written as DNA, the CDR3 is TGTGCCGGCAGACGCGACTCGAAACCGAGGGGAATTCAGTACTTC.

This clonotype was seen at least ten times. This chain connects TRBV28 to TRBJ1-2; D gene uncertain. V lost 6 bases and J 4 bases, leaving 12 bases between the germline ends. The CDR3 has 13 residues. In germline, CDR1 is MDHEN, CDR2 SYDVKM. CDR3 amino acids: CASSHLRVYGYTF. The CDR3 coding sequence is TGTGCCAGCAGCCACCTTCGAGTCTATGGCTACACCTTC.

This clonotype was seen more than once but under ten times. The V call is TRBV5-4, the J call TRBJ2-5; a weak D match, TRBD2 (6 bases). This CDR3 spans 14 amino acids. The V gene's germline CDR1 is SGHNT and CDR2 YYREEE (reference sequence). Trimming cost V 0 bases and J 5 bases, with 11 bases left between them. The chain's CDR3 is CASSLDLGGETQYF. The CDR3, as DNA: TGTGCCAGCAGCTTGGACCTAGGAGGGGAGACCCAGTACTTC.

The table lists this clonotype with a few counts. Possible read error: a much larger clone is one base away. The rearrangement uses TRBV24-1 and TRBJ2-2; D perhaps matches TRBD2 (6 bases). V dropped 4 bases and J dropped 4 bases, with 18 bases sitting between them. The germline gives CDR1 KGHDR, CDR2 SFDVKD. This CDR3 has 17 amino acids. The CDR3 spells CATSEDFRRRGTGELFF. CDR3 DNA: TGTGCCACCAGTGAAGATTTCAGGAGGAGGGGCACCGGGGAGCTGTTTTTT.

V gene TRBV7-9 combines with J gene TRBJ2-7; 7 bases are a match to TRBD1. After removal of 6 bases from V and 6 bases from J, the junction contained 5 bases not matched to a gene. The CDR3 is made up of 12 amino acids. Germline CDR1 is SEHNR and CDR2 is FQNEAQ (reference sequence). This CDR3 is CASSSQGVEQYF. As DNA, the CDR3 is TGTGCCAGCAGTTCGCAGGGGGTCGAGCAGTACTTC. The entire variable domain, with the rest obtained from reference TRBV7-9 and TRBJ2-7, is as follows: DTGVSQNPRHKITKRGQNVTFRCDPISEHNRLYWYRQTLGQGPEFLTYFQNEAQLEKSRLLSDRFSAERPKGSFSTLEIQRTEQGDSAMYLCASSSQGVEQYFGPGTRLTVT.

The V call is TRBV7-2, the J call TRBJ1-2; 9 bases map to TRBD1. Germline CDR1 SGHTA, CDR2 FQGNSA. Unmatched junction bases numbered 14, after V lost 11 bases and J lost 4 bases. The CDR3 is made up of 15 amino acids. The CDR3 loop is CACSGDGTGFYGYTF. The CDR3 DNA is TGTGCCTGCTCTGGGGACGGGACAGGGTTCTATGGCTACACCTTC. The full variable domain, rest sourced from reference TRBV7-2 and TRBJ1-2, is GAGVSQSPSNKVTEKGKDVELRCDPISGHTALYWYRQSLGQGLEFLIYFQGNSAPDKSGLPSDRFSAERTGGSVSTLTIQRTQQEDSAVYLCACSGDGTGFYGYTFGSGTRLTVV.

This clonotype has a count of ten or more. The V gene is TRBV5-1, the J gene TRBJ2-1; 8 bases fit TRBD2. Germline CDR1 and CDR2: SGHRS and YFSETQ. V shed 2 bases and J 5 bases; nucleotides not matched to a gene: 3. The CDR3 consists of 14 residues. DNA of the CDR3: TGCGCCAGCAGCTTCAGAGCGGGGGACAATGAGCAGTTCTTC. Protein sequence: CASSFRAGDNEQFF.

This clonotype was recorded at least ten times. The chain is built from TRBV29-1 and TRBJ2-6, with D tentatively TRBD1 or TRBD2 (5 bases each). With 7 bases removed from V and 2 bases from J, the gap between germline ends came to 15 bases. Germline assignment: CDR1 SQVTM and CDR2 ANQGSEA. This CDR3 has 15 residues. CDR3: CSATGTEAGANVLTF. CDR3 DNA: TGCAGCGCTACCGGGACGGAGGCTGGGGCCAACGTCCTGACTTTC.

To note about this clonotype: A far larger clone is one nucleotide away, so this likely arose from a read error. This chain uses TRBV11-1 with TRBJ1-1; the match to TRBD1 covers 8 bases. The CDR3 totals 15 residues. The germline CDR1 and CDR2 sequences are SGHAT and FQDESV (reference sequence). The CDR3 reads CASGFAGGGRTEAFF. The CDR3 DNA is TGTGCCAGCGGCTTCGCAGGGGGCGGAAGGACTGAAGCTTTCTTT.

With regard to this clonotype: This may arise from a read error, as a much more abundant clone is one base away. The rearrangement links TRBV12-3 or TRBV12-4 to TRBJ2-1, with TRBD1 as a possible D gene (6 bases). The CDR3 consists of 16 residues. V shed 5 bases and J shed 7 bases, with 21 bases lying between them. CDR3 amino acids: CASSPLERQVRNEQFF. The CDR3 DNA sequence: TGTGCCAGCAGTCCACTGGAAAGACAGGTTAGGAATGAGCAGTTCTTC.

This clonotype was seen more than once but under ten times. The rearrangement links TRBV25-1 to TRBJ2-5; D is possibly TRBD2 (5 bases). Germline values: CDR1 MGHDK, CDR2 SYGVNS. There are 15 residues in the CDR3. Trimming cost V 0 bases and J 7 bases, with 15 bases left between them. CDR3 residues: CASSEYRVDRGTQYF. CDR3 sequence (DNA): TGTGCCAGCAGTGAATATAGGGTGGACCGGGGGACCCAGTACTTC.

This clonotype has a handful of counts. The J gene is TRBJ2-3, the V gene TRBV7-2; possible D gene TRBD1, 5 bases. CDR1 and CDR2 from the germline V gene are SGHTA and FQGNSA. V lost 4 bases and J 6 bases, leaving 14 bases between the germline ends. This CDR3 region has 14 residues. In DNA, the CDR3 is TGTGCCAGCAGCTACGGGCAGGGATCGGATACGCAGTATTTT. Protein: CASSYGQGSDTQYF.

With respect to this clonotype: A clone one base away is much larger, so this may be a read error. This chain uses TRBV3-1 with TRBJ2-5, with D hard to call. V dropped 3 bases and J dropped 2 bases, with 13 bases sitting between them. CDR1 and CDR2 (germline): LGHDT, YNNKEL (reference sequence). This CDR3 has 15 amino acids. The CDR3, as DNA: TGTGCCAGCAGCCAGGGAAGTGCAGCTCAAGAGACCCAGTACTTC. Translation gives CASSQGSAAQETQYF.

The chain recombines TRBV7-3 with TRBJ2-1; the match to TRBD2 covers 10 bases. Unmatched junction bases numbered 9, after V lost 5 bases and J lost 8 bases. Germline assignment: CDR1 SGHTA and CDR2 FQGTGA. The CDR3 has 15 amino acids. The CDR3 coding sequence is TGTGCCAGCAGCCCCCAGGCTAGCGGGAGCCATGAGCAGTTCTTC. It is translated as CASSPQASGSHEQFF.

This clonotype was observed many times. V and J are TRBV4-1 and TRBJ1-1; weak D call: TRBD1 (5 bases). Germline loops: CDR1 MGHRA, CDR2 YSYEKL. CDR3 length: 15 residues. V lost 3 bases, J lost 2 bases, and 13 bases lay in between. CDR3 residues: CASSQRFRDNTEAFF. In DNA form, the CDR3 reads TGCGCCAGCAGCCAGCGGTTCAGGGATAACACTGAAGCTTTCTTT.

This clonotype has more than one count but fewer than ten. CDR3 in DNA: TGTGCCAGCAGTTTAAGTACAGACATTCAGTACTTC. Its protein is CASSLSTDIQYF. This sequence joins TRBV6-2 or TRBV6-3 and TRBJ2-4; D is ambiguous. The CDR3 has 12 residues. CDR1 and CDR2 (germline): MNHEY, SVGEGT. Trimming cost V 4 bases and J 8 bases, with 9 bases left between them.

The J gene is TRBJ1-2, the V gene TRBV29-1; D not resolved. V lost 1 base and J lost 1, with 10 bases in between. The CDR3 runs to 14 residues. The germline gives CDR1 SQVTM, CDR2 ANQGSEA. The CDR3 sequence: CSVEVGIDNYGYTF. The CDR3 region has the DNA TGCAGCGTTGAAGTTGGCATCGATAACTATGGCTACACCTTC.

On this clonotype itself: A much larger clone sits a single nucleotide away, making a read error possible. The chain uses TRBV6-1 and TRBJ2-5, with D unclear. V shed 3 bases and J shed 6 bases, with 14 bases lying between them. This CDR3 is built from 14 residues. Germline lookup yields CDR1 MNHNS and CDR2 SASEGT. CDR3 sequence (DNA): TGTGCCAGCAGTGACGTCTTCGGGCAAAAGACCCAGTACTTC. Translation: CASSDVFGQKTQYF.

This clonotype was observed at least ten times. This rearrangement joins TRBV6-5 to TRBJ2-2; TRBD2 aligns across 7 bases. The CDR3 loop spans 14 amino acids. CDR1 is MNHEY and CDR2 is SVGAGI in the germline V gene. Losses at the gene ends were 0 bases for V and 6 bases for J; bases not matched to a gene: 1. This CDR3 reads CASSYSGGAGELFF. The CDR3 DNA reads TGTGCCAGCAGTTACTCGGGGGGGGCCGGGGAGCTGTTTTTT.